What follows are 30 T cell receptor beta chains derived from one specimen sequenced in a study of radiotherapy plus CTLA-4 blockade in lung cancer. Some clones are missing from TCRdb's copy, which holds only in-frame ones; the method was immunoSEQ multiplex PCR. This sample carries tens of thousands of clones, 80% to 85% of them seen once, and the ten largest clones take roughly a quarter. Sample: peripheral blood, taken from a patient treated with radiotherapy plus ipilimumab. Receptors were obtained from a human donor with non-small cell lung cancer that progressed on radiotherapy plus ipilimumab.

This chain links TRBV27 with TRBJ2-1; 13 bases line up with TRBD2. This CDR3 is 20 amino acids long. The V gene's germline CDR1 is MNHEY and CDR2 SMNVEV (reference sequence). Trimming removed 8 bases from V and 0 bases from J; junction bases left unmatched: 16. As DNA, the CDR3 is TGTGCCAGCTTCGAACGAGCCGGGACTAGCGGGAAAAGCTCCTACAATGAGCAGTTCTTC. Amino acids: CASFERAGTSGKSSYNEQFF.

This rearrangement joins TRBV29-1 to TRBJ2-3; possibly TRBD1 for D (6 bases). Trimming took off 6 bases at V and 0 bases at J, with 13 bases between the two ends. Germline loops: CDR1 SQVTM, CDR2 ANQGSEA. CDR3 length equals 14 residues. CDR3 sequence: CSVAQGSSTDTQYF. The CDR3 bases are TGCAGCGTCGCACAGGGTTCTAGCACAGATACGCAGTATTTT.

This clone was recorded once. The genes are TRBV9 and TRBJ2-7; the match to TRBD2 covers 9 bases. This CDR3 spans 14 amino acids. CDR1 and CDR2 (germline): SGDLS, YYNGEE. V was clipped by 2 bases and J by 2 bases; unmatched bases: 2. CDR3 region: CASSVTSGPYEQYF. The CDR3 DNA is TGTGCCAGCAGCGTGACTAGCGGACCCTACGAGCAGTACTTC.

This chain's CDR3 is CASSNEQANTGELFF. CDR3 sequence (DNA): TGTGCCAGCAGTAACGAACAGGCGAACACCGGGGAGCTGTTTTTT. The V gene is TRBV2, the J gene TRBJ2-2, with a weak D call TRBD1 (5 bases). Trimming left V 5 bases short and J 0 bases short, with 10 bases between. This CDR3 contains 15 residues. CDR1 SNHLY and CDR2 FYNNEI come from the germline V gene.

The CDR3, as DNA: TGTGCCAGTAGTATTCCGAGCTCTGGGGCCAACGTCCTGACTTTC. As protein: CASSIPSSGANVLTF. V and J are TRBV19 and TRBJ2-6, with D uncertain. Deletions cut 3 bases from V and 0 bases from J, with 6 bases between. The CDR3 contains 15 residues. Per the germline V gene, CDR1 is LNHDA and CDR2 is SQIVND (reference sequence).

The chain uses TRBV10-3 and TRBJ2-1; perhaps TRBD2 as D (7 bases). Germline assignment: CDR1 ENHRY and CDR2 SYGVKD. V lost 2 bases and J 1 base, leaving 12 bases between the germline ends. The CDR3 spans 16 residues. As DNA, the CDR3 is TGTGCCATCAGTGAGACGGGGGGCCGGTCCTACAATGAGCAGTTCTTC. Encoded protein: CAISETGGRSYNEQFF.

The CDR3 DNA reads as TGTGCCATCAGTGAGGGACAGGGGGGGGCCGGGGAGCTGTTTTTT. Its protein is CAISEGQGGAGELFF. The genes are TRBV10-3 and TRBJ2-2, with 10 nucleotides matching TRBD1. The germline V gene encodes CDR1 ENHRY and CDR2 SYGVKD. V shed 2 bases and J 6 bases; nucleotides not matched to a gene: 3. The CDR3 contains 15 residues.

The chain combines TRBV23-1 with TRBJ1-2; a weak D match, TRBD1 (6 bases). TRBV23-1 counts as an open reading frame of uncertain function. The V end lost 2 bases, the J end lost 8 bases, and 18 bases lay between the germline ends. The CDR3 spans 15 residues. CDR3 sequence (DNA): TGCGCCAGCAGTCAAGTAAAACAGGGCCCGGGGGGCTACACCTTC. Its translation: CASSQVKQGPGGYTF.

The J gene is TRBJ2-3, the V gene TRBV19; the D is unclear. Trimming took off 4 bases at V and 5 bases at J, with 10 bases between the two ends. Germline lookup yields CDR1 LNHDA and CDR2 SQIVND (reference sequence). The CDR3 consists of 13 residues. CDR3 sequence: CASSTTPLDTQYF. CDR3 sequence (DNA): TGTGCCAGTAGTACCACGCCACTAGATACGCAGTATTTT. Supplemented by reference TRBV19 and TRBJ2-3, the full variable domain reads DGGITQSPKYLFRKEGQNVTLSCEQNLNHDAMYWYRQDPGQGLRLIYYSQIVNDFQKGDIAEGYSVSREKKESFPLTVTSAQKNPTAFYLCASSTTPLDTQYFGPGTRLTVL.

Here the CDR3 reads CASSPDRGSWNTEAFF. CDR3 coding DNA: TGTGCCAGCAGCCCCGATAGGGGGTCCTGGAACACTGAAGCTTTCTTT. The genes are TRBV11-1 and TRBJ1-1; TRBD1 might be the D (6 bases). Per germline, CDR1 SGHAT and CDR2 FQDESV (reference sequence). V dropped 5 bases and J dropped 1 base, with 17 bases sitting between them. The CDR3 consists of 16 residues.

This clone was seen only once. The chain has TRBV27 and TRBJ1-4, with D perhaps TRBD1 (6 bases). Germline CDR1 reads MNHEY; CDR2 reads SMNVEV (reference sequence). The V end was cut by 6 bases, the J end by 11 bases, with 16 bases between. This CDR3 spans 13 amino acids. CDR3 loop: CASRDGGGGKLFF. The CDR3 nucleotides read TGTGCCAGCAGGGATGGGGGAGGGGGGAAACTGTTTTTT.

In its sample, this clone was seen once. The V gene is TRBV5-1, the J gene TRBJ1-1; 9 nucleotides align to TRBD1. The junction had 10 bases not matched to a gene; V was cut back by 3 bases and J by 1 base. Germline V gives CDR1 SGHRS, CDR2 YFSETQ. This CDR3 is 17 amino acids long. In DNA form, the CDR3 reads TGCGCCAGCAGCTCCGTCCCGGGACAGGGTTGGAACACTGAAGCTTTCTTT. Protein product: CASSSVPGQGWNTEAFF. Full variable domain (rest looked up from reference TRBV5-1 and TRBJ1-1): KAGVTQTPRYLIKTRGQQVTLSCSPISGHRSVSWYQQTPGQGLQFLFEYFSETQRNKGNFPGRFSGRQFSNSRSEMNVSTLELGDSALYLCASSSVPGQGWNTEAFFGQGTRLTVV.

The V gene is TRBV2, the J gene TRBJ2-2; no clear D. Between the trimmed V and J ends, which lost 5 bases and 3 bases, there was a span of 7 bases. Germline V gene sequence: CDR1 SNHLY, CDR2 FYNNEI. CDR3 length: 13 amino acids. The CDR3 protein is CASSRLDTGELFF. Here the CDR3 DNA reads TGTGCCAGCAGTAGACTTGACACCGGGGAGCTGTTTTTT.

The V gene is TRBV6-1, the J gene TRBJ1-1, with unresolved D. The V gene's germline CDR1 is MNHNS and CDR2 SASEGT. With 8 bases removed from V and 2 bases from J, the gap between germline ends came to 12 bases. The length of the CDR3 is 13 residues. The CDR3 DNA follows: TGTGCCAGCTTCGGACTCCTAAACACTGAAGCTTTCTTT. As protein: CASFGLLNTEAFF.

The chain joins TRBV6-6 to TRBJ2-1; no definite D call. The CDR3 is 11 amino acids. Germline V CDR1 and CDR2: MNHNY, SVGAGI (reference sequence). Trimming took off 6 bases at V and 13 bases at J, with 13 bases between the two ends. CDR3 sequence (DNA): TGTGCCAGCAGCGCCGGGCTGGGCCAGTTCTTC. Its protein is CASSAGLGQFF.

This chain links TRBV7-8 with TRBJ2-7; TRBD1 agrees at 7 bases. Trimming cost V 4 bases and J 0 bases; bases outside gene matches: 3. From germline, CDR1 is SGHVS and CDR2 FQNEAQ. This CDR3 region has 14 residues. This chain's CDR3 is CASSYRGSSYEQYF. The CDR3 DNA reads as TGTGCCAGCAGCTACAGGGGAAGCTCCTACGAGCAGTACTTC. The full variable domain, in which reference TRBV7-8 and TRBJ2-7 provide the parts outside the CDR3, is GAGVSQSPRYKVAKRGQDVALRCDPISGHVSLFWYQQALGQGPEFLTYFQNEAQLDKSGLPSDRFFAERPEGSVSTLKIQRTQQEDSAVYLCASSYRGSSYEQYFGPGTRLTVT.

The genes are TRBV6-4 and TRBJ2-1, with 9 nucleotides matching TRBD1. V dropped 7 bases and J dropped 9; count of bases not matched to a gene: 16. Germline V gives CDR1 MRHNA, CDR2 SNTAGT. The CDR3 sequence is 16 residues long. CDR3 in amino acids: CASIRPPVQGAIEQFF. CDR3 DNA: TGTGCCAGCATCCGGCCTCCGGTACAGGGGGCGATTGAGCAGTTCTTC.

In its sample, this clone was seen a few times. This sequence joins TRBV2 and TRBJ2-7; D possibly corresponds to TRBD1 (6 bases). Germline loops: CDR1 SNHLY, CDR2 FYNNEI. V gave up 5 bases and J gave up 1 base, with 9 bases separating them. This CDR3 spans 13 amino acids. CDR3 in DNA: TGTGCCAGCAGTCGACAGGCTTCCTACGAGCAGTACGTC. Amino acids: CASSRQASYEQYV.

The rearrangement joins TRBV5-4 to TRBJ2-7; D perhaps matches TRBD2 (6 bases). CDR1 is SGHNT, CDR2 YYREEE, per germline (reference sequence). This CDR3 contains 16 residues. V lost 3 bases and J 0 bases, leaving 16 bases between the germline ends. The CDR3 bases are TGTGCCAGCAGCTGGAGGGGCGGGCTTAGCTCCTACGAGCAGTACTTC. The encoded protein is CASSWRGGLSSYEQYF.

The chain carries TRBV5-1 and TRBJ1-1, with no clear D. CDR1 SGHRS and CDR2 YFSETQ come from the germline V gene. The V end was cut by 1 base, the J end by 1 base, with 5 bases between. This CDR3 is 13 amino acids long. Here the CDR3 DNA reads TGCGCCAGCAGCTTGCCTGGGAACACTGAAGCTTTCTTT. Protein: CASSLPGNTEAFF.

This clone appeared once. The J gene is TRBJ2-2, the V gene TRBV2; no clear D gene. The CDR3 runs 14 residues. Germline V gives CDR1 SNHLY, CDR2 FYNNEI. Trimming shortened V by 8 bases and J by 2 bases, and 12 bases separated the two germline ends. The CDR3 DNA reads as TGTGCCAGCCGAGTAAAACGAAACACCGGGGAGCTGTTTTTT. Translated: CASRVKRNTGELFF.

This clone was detected only a few times. The chain links TRBV4-2 to TRBJ2-1, with D hard to call. V was shortened by 0 bases and J by 10 bases, with 10 bases between the two germline ends. The CDR3 contains 13 residues. The V gene's germline CDR1 is LGHNA and CDR2 YNFKEQ. The CDR3 reads CASSQDSQREQFF. The CDR3 nucleotides read TGTGCCAGCAGCCAAGACAGCCAACGGGAGCAGTTCTTC.

The chain combines TRBV7-2 with TRBJ2-3, with 9 positions matching TRBD2. The CDR3 loop spans 17 amino acids. Trimming cost V 0 bases and J 7 bases; bases outside gene matches: 11. The V gene's germline CDR1 is SGHTA and CDR2 FQGNSA. The CDR3 region has the DNA TGTGCCAGCAGCTTAGCTGGTAGCGGGAGTATAACGAATACGCAGTATTTT. Protein: CASSLAGSGSITNTQYF.

The chain combines TRBV21-1 with TRBJ2-1. TRBV21-1 is given as a pseudogene. This CDR3 has 15 amino acids. Here the CDR3 reads CASSPGRRSYNEQFF. CDR3 DNA sequence: TGTGCCAGCAGCCCGGGACGTCGCTCCTACAATGAGCAGTTCTTC.

The rearrangement joins TRBV5-4 to TRBJ2-5; possible D gene TRBD2, 6 bases. CDR1 is SGHNT, CDR2 YYREEE, per germline (reference sequence). The length of the CDR3 is 16 residues. The V end was cut by 4 bases, the J end by 5 bases, with 21 bases between. CDR3 sequence: CASSIGVGGSRETQYF. The CDR3 coding sequence is TGTGCCAGCAGCATTGGCGTCGGAGGGAGTCGGGAGACCCAGTACTTC.

This chain joins TRBV19 and TRBJ1-5; D remains ambiguous. From germline, CDR1 is LNHDA and CDR2 SQIVND (reference sequence). Deletions cut 4 bases from V and 0 bases from J, with 10 bases between. This CDR3 spans 15 amino acids. The CDR3 nucleotides read TGTGCCAGTAGTAGAGGGCAGAATAGCAATCAGCCCCAGCATTTT. Translation gives CASSRGQNSNQPQHF.

V gene TRBV10-3 combines with J gene TRBJ2-3; perhaps TRBD1 as D (5 bases). Germline V gene sequence: CDR1 ENHRY, CDR2 SYGVKD. The CDR3 sequence is 15 residues long. V lost 0 bases and J lost 0, with 7 bases in between. DNA of the CDR3: TGTGCCATCAGTGAGTCGACAGATAGCACAGATACGCAGTATTTT. Its translation is CAISESTDSTDTQYF.

The rearrangement uses TRBV29-1 and TRBJ2-1, with 9 bases matching TRBD2. Germline CDR1 SQVTM, CDR2 ANQGSEA. This CDR3 is 15 amino acids long. J lost 1 base, V lost 4 bases, and 5 bases had no gene match. CDR3 protein: CSVGGLATSYNEQFF. The CDR3 DNA sequence: TGCAGCGTTGGTGGACTAGCGACATCCTACAATGAGCAGTTCTTC.

The count of this clone is one. The CDR3 DNA reads TGTGCCAGCCGAGGGGGCGCGGCTGGCTACACCTTC. Protein sequence: CASRGGAAGYTF. The rearrangement uses TRBV25-1 and TRBJ1-2; 7 bases fit TRBD1. This CDR3 is built from 12 residues. CDR1 and CDR2 (germline): MGHDK, SYGVNS. With 8 bases clipped from V and 7 bases from J, the junction kept 7 bases outside the gene matches.

This clone is a singleton in its sample. The chain has TRBV10-2 and TRBJ2-7, with 14 bases matching TRBD2. With 5 bases clipped from V and 2 bases from J, the junction kept 11 bases outside the gene matches. This CDR3 spans 18 amino acids. In germline, CDR1 is WSHSY, CDR2 SAAADI. The CDR3 coding sequence is TGCGCCAGCAGTCTTACCGGGACTAGCGGGAGCCGGGCCTACGAGCAGTACTTC. It translates to CASSLTGTSGSRAYEQYF.